This T cell receptor (beta chain) appears in the sequencing data of a study of Graves' ophthalmopathy and Graves' hyperthyroidism. Study-wide results and limits: Classification of ophthalmopathy versus stable hyperthyroidism by a 13-signature model yielded around 88% sensitivity and 65% to 83% specificity. Ophthalmopathy progression predictions by the model showed 72.22% specificity and approximately 69% sensitivity.

In this sample, this clonotype turned up many times. Antigen: not known. Amplification targeted the TCR beta CDR3 regions, with RNA transcripts as the source material. After a first-round RT-PCR with HTBI primers, a second-round multiplex PCR was run. A single record per CDR3 protein comes from TCRdb applying MiXCR to the multiplex PCR reads. The sample lists about 480,000 distinct CDR3 sequences; approximately 15% were seen once. V was pared by 2 bases and J by 1 base, with 9 bases between. The CDR3 runs 15 residues. Germline CDR1 reads SGHTA; CDR2 reads FQGNSA. Sequenced sample: blood. The rearrangement joins TRBV7-2 to TRBJ1-5; D is unclear. The TCR was taken from a woman aged 25 to 45 with Graves' ophthalmopathy. The DNA for the CDR3 is TGTGCCAGCAGCTTACTGGGGAGAAGCAATCAGCCCCAGCATTTT. Translating gives CASSLLGRSNQPQHF.